This TCR beta chain was captured by sequencing in a study of shared clonotypes between healthy human individuals. Study-wide results and caveats: Tissue TCR repertoires likely differ from these blood-only repertoires. Genetic and exposure-history diversity was limited by the few donors.

Donors comprised healthy HIV-negative adults lacking recent acute infections or vaccinations. The authors' processing: Junction-only immunoSEQ data arrived without quality scores, meaning filtering differed. Repertoires were generated with immunoSEQ multiplex PCR, while TCRdb's copy carries only in-frame clones and drops some. V and J calls and clone size are those listed in that table; D and trimming were worked out from the DNA. The profile shows a few hundred thousand clones, 70% to 80% of them singletons. Note on this clone: Its specificity is unknown.

After removal of 6 bases from V and 4 bases from J, the junction contained 11 bases not matched to a gene. This CDR3 spans 15 amino acids. CDR1 and CDR2 (germline): WSHSY, SAAADI. The clonotype originates from a woman aged 40 to 50 in good health. Some clones in this sample may be carry-over from other donors' samples. What was sequenced was PBMCs. V gene TRBV10-2 combines with J gene TRBJ1-1; TRBD1 matches 7 bases. The chain's CDR3 is CASRVSGGGSTEAFF. CDR3 in DNA: TGCGCCAGCAGGGTTTCAGGGGGGGGGAGCACTGAAGCTTTCTTT.